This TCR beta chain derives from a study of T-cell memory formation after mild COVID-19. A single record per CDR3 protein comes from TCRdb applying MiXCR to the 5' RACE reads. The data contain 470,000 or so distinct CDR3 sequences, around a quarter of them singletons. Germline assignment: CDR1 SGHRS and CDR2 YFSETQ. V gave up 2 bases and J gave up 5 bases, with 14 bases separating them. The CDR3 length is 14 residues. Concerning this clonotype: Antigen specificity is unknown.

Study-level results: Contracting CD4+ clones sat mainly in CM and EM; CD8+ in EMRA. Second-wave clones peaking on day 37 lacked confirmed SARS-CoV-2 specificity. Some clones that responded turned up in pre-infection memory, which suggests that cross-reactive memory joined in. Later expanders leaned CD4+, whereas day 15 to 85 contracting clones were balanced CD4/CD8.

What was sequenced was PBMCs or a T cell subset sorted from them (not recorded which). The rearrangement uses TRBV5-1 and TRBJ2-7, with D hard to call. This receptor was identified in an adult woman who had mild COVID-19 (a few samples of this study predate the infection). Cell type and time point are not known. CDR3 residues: CASSLRSKVHEQYF. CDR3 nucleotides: TGCGCCAGCAGCTTACGGAGTAAGGTCCACGAGCAGTACTTC. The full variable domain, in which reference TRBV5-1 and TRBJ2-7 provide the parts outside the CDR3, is KAGVTQTPRYLIKTRGQQVTLSCSPISGHRSVSWYQQTPGQGLQFLFEYFSETQRNKGNFPGRFSGRQFSNSRSEMNVSTLELGDSALYLCASSLRSKVHEQYFGPGTRLTVT.